These 21 T cell receptor beta chains share one sample of origin, sequenced in a study of human thymus T cells. Resections were taken during corrective heart surgery, and the thymus tissue came from these. Measured with immunoSEQ multiplex PCR; TCRdb has only the in-frame clones, and not every one. The sample holds 55,000 to 85,000 clones, approximately 95% seen once. Sequencing used thymus tissue. Receptors were obtained from a girl under two years old with a congenital heart defect but otherwise immunologically healthy.

This clone was seen a single time. The chain employs TRBV7-6 and TRBJ2-1; 8 bases align to TRBD2. V lost 1 base to trimming and J lost 0 bases; unmatched junction nucleotides: 5. Germline CDR1 reads SGHVS; CDR2 reads FNYEAQ. The CDR3 extends over 17 amino acids. For the CDR3, the DNA is TGTGCCAGCAGCTTAGGAAGTAGCGGGAACTCCTACAATGAGCAGTTCTTC. Residues: CASSLGSSGNSYNEQFF.

V gene TRBV2 combines with J gene TRBJ1-2; tentatively, D is TRBD1 (5 bases). Germline V gene lookup returns CDR1 SNHLY and CDR2 FYNNEI. CDR3 size: 14 residues. V gave up 2 bases and J gave up 11 bases, with 18 bases separating them. CDR3 in amino acids: CASSERGPFFQYTF. The CDR3 DNA is TGTGCCAGCAGTGAAAGGGGACCATTCTTTCAATACACCTTC.

This chain uses TRBV4-1 with TRBJ2-1, with TRBD1 identical over 7 bases. There are 16 residues in the CDR3. CDR1 and CDR2 (germline): MGHRA, YSYEKL. J lost 3 bases, V lost 4 bases, and 9 bases had no gene match. The CDR3 spells CASSPRWDSYYNEQFF. The CDR3 coding sequence is TGCGCCAGCAGCCCCCGGTGGGACAGTTACTACAATGAGCAGTTCTTC.

This chain uses TRBV7-6 with TRBJ2-7; TRBD2 matches at 8 bases. The CDR3 sequence is 20 residues long. Germline V gene lookup returns CDR1 SGHVS and CDR2 FNYEAQ. V lost 1 base and J lost 5; bases outside the gene matches: 22. CDR3 protein: CASSLELGGYSGTRTNEQYF. The CDR3 DNA is TGTGCCAGCAGCTTAGAACTCGGCGGCTACTCCGGGACTAGGACCAACGAGCAGTACTTC. Complete variable domain (other parts from reference TRBV7-6 and TRBJ2-7): GAGVSQSPRYKVTKRGQDVALRCDPISGHVSLYWYRQALGQGPEFLTYFNYEAQQDKSGLPNDRFSAERPEGSISTLTIQRTEQRDSAMYRCASSLELGGYSGTRTNEQYFGPGTRLTVT.

J is TRBJ1-1 and V is TRBV6-5; no firm D call. Germline V gene sequence: CDR1 MNHEY, CDR2 SVGAGI. The CDR3 consists of 9 residues. V was clipped by 6 bases and J by 11 bases, with 7 bases between them. The CDR3 coding sequence is TGTGCCAGCAGGGCCCCGGCTTTCTTT. Translated, it gives CASRAPAFF.

This sequence joins TRBV6-1 and TRBJ2-2; D may be TRBD2 (5 bases). Between the trimmed V and J ends, which lost 5 bases and 3 bases, there was a span of 13 bases. CDR3 size: 15 residues. The germline V gene encodes CDR1 MNHNS and CDR2 SASEGT. This CDR3 is CASSLTSSHTGELFF. In nucleotides, the CDR3 is TGTGCCAGCAGTTTAACTAGTTCCCACACCGGGGAGCTGTTTTTT.

The V and J genes are TRBV4-3 and TRBJ1-2; the D gene is possibly TRBD1 (6 bases). Per the germline V gene, CDR1 is LGHNA and CDR2 is YSLEER. Trimming shortened V by 1 base and J by 8 bases, and 20 bases separated the two germline ends. CDR3 size: 16 residues. This CDR3 is CASSQGIGGTRAGYTF. The CDR3 DNA sequence: TGCGCCAGCAGCCAAGGCATAGGGGGGACAAGGGCAGGCTACACCTTC.

The CDR3 DNA is TGTGCCAGCTCACAACGGGGTCCAGGGGCGGTGGATCAGCCCCAGCATTTT. Translation gives CASSQRGPGAVDQPQHF. V usage is TRBV18 and J usage is TRBJ1-5; tentative D call: TRBD1 (6 bases). CDR1 is KGHSH, CDR2 LQKENI, per germline. The CDR3 covers 17 residues. V was cut by 4 bases and J by 5 bases, with 21 bases left in between.

This chain links TRBV27 with TRBJ2-7, with TRBD2 matching 10 bases. Germline trimming cut 5 bases from V and 5 bases from J; bases unmatched to any gene: 12. The germline V gene encodes CDR1 MNHEY and CDR2 SMNVEV (reference sequence). This CDR3 is built from 16 residues. The CDR3 region is CASSQTSGIPLDEQYF. CDR3 nucleotides: TGTGCCAGCAGTCAAACTAGCGGGATACCCTTGGACGAGCAGTACTTC.

The rearrangement links TRBV5-1 to TRBJ1-2; TRBD1 matches 12 bases. Germline CDR1 is SGHRS and CDR2 is YFSETQ. CDR3 size: 16 residues. V dropped 0 bases and J dropped 8; count of bases not matched to a gene: 8. CDR3 residues: CASSLAPGQGAWGYTF. CDR3 DNA: TGCGCCAGCAGCTTGGCCCCGGGACAGGGGGCTTGGGGCTACACCTTC.

The CDR3 DNA is TGTGCCAGCAGTTTAGAAGGGTCCTCCTACGAGCAGTACTTC. Protein: CASSLEGSSYEQYF. The chain carries TRBV27 and TRBJ2-7; D gene ambiguous. The CDR3 runs 14 residues. Germline assignment: CDR1 MNHEY and CDR2 SMNVEV (reference sequence). The ends were cut back, 2 bases at V and 0 bases at J, with 8 bases in the middle.

The chain links TRBV11-2 to TRBJ2-1, with 8 bases that match TRBD2. The CDR3 has 16 amino acids. Germline lookup yields CDR1 SGHAT and CDR2 FQNNGV. V shed 1 base, J shed 6 bases, and the junction held 8 bases outside the gene matches. The CDR3: CASSLAGTRPLNEQFF. Written as DNA, the CDR3 is TGTGCCAGCAGCTTAGCGGGGACTAGGCCCCTCAATGAGCAGTTCTTC.

V and J are TRBV10-2 and TRBJ2-7, with TRBD1 as a possible D gene (6 bases). The V end was cut by 0 bases, the J end by 3 bases, with 9 bases between. This CDR3 comprises 14 residues. Germline V lookup: CDR1 WSHSY, CDR2 SAAADI. CDR3 bases: TGCGCCAGCAGTGAGTCCCGGACAGACTACGAGCAGTACTTC. Translating it yields CASSESRTDYEQYF.

This chain joins TRBV19 and TRBJ1-5; D uncertain. The CDR3 is 17 residues long. Between the trimmed V and J ends, which lost 3 bases and 0 bases, there was a span of 15 bases. Germline CDR1 is LNHDA and CDR2 is SQIVND (reference sequence). CDR3 coding DNA: TGTGCCAGTAGTATTATTTACGGCGTCTATAGCAATCAGCCCCAGCATTTT. Amino acid sequence: CASSIIYGVYSNQPQHF.

This chain connects TRBV2 to TRBJ1-2; D call uncertain. V was trimmed by 10 bases and J by 9 bases, leaving 15 bases between them. CDR1 is SNHLY and CDR2 is FYNNEI in the germline V gene. The CDR3 extends over 11 amino acids. The CDR3 region is CATANPTSYTF. The CDR3 bases are TGTGCCACCGCGAACCCAACGAGCTACACCTTC. Based on the CDR3 plus reference TRBV2 and TRBJ1-2, the full variable domain is EPEVTQTPSHQVTQMGQEVILRCVPISNHLYFYWYRQILGQKVEFLVSFYNNEISEKSEIFDDQFSVERPDGSNFTLKIRSTKLEDSAMYFCATANPTSYTFGSGTRLTVV.

This clone occurred once. This chain uses TRBV25-1 with TRBJ2-7, with 11 nucleotides matching TRBD2. The CDR3 totals 14 residues. With V trimmed by 8 bases and J by 0 bases, 3 bases remained unmatched. CDR1 and CDR2 (germline): MGHDK, SYGVNS. The chain's CDR3 is CASRGTSGSYEQYF. CDR3 DNA: TGTGCCAGCCGAGGGACTAGCGGCTCCTACGAGCAGTACTTC.

The J gene is TRBJ2-2, the V gene TRBV5-1, with D perhaps given as TRBD1 or TRBD2 (5 bases each). Trimming cost V 4 bases and J 6 bases, with 7 bases left between them. The germline V gene encodes CDR1 SGHRS and CDR2 YFSETQ. The CDR3 extends over 12 amino acids. In nucleotides, the CDR3 is TGCGCCAGCAGCCGGGGACCCGGGGAGCTGTTTTTT. Protein product: CASSRGPGELFF.

CDR3 loop: CASRRGGTSETQYF. The CDR3 coding sequence is TGTGCCAGTAGAAGGGGCGGGACGTCAGAGACCCAGTACTTC. The genes are TRBV19 and TRBJ2-5; TRBD2 is a possible D gene (6 bases). Germline CDR1 LNHDA, CDR2 SQIVND (reference sequence). The CDR3 sequence is 14 residues long. Trimming removed 6 bases at V and 4 bases at J, with 15 bases between.

The chain carries TRBV5-1 and TRBJ1-2; no definite D call. V shed 1 base and J shed 4 bases, with 11 bases lying between them. CDR1 is SGHRS, CDR2 YFSETQ, per germline. This CDR3 is built from 14 residues. CDR3 nucleotides: TGCGCCAGCAGCTTGTCGGGCAGCTTCTATGGCTACACCTTC. Its protein is CASSLSGSFYGYTF.

This chain uses TRBV30 with TRBJ1-3, with D tentatively TRBD1 (6 bases). This CDR3 is 14 amino acids long. Trimming shortened V by 4 bases and J by 4 bases, and 14 bases separated the two germline ends. Germline V gene lookup returns CDR1 GTSNPN and CDR2 SVGIG (reference sequence). CDR3 protein: CAWTGVMGGNTIYF. The DNA of the CDR3 is TGTGCCTGGACAGGGGTTATGGGGGGAAACACCATATATTTT.

This chain connects TRBV4-2 to TRBJ2-7; TRBD1 aligns across 7 bases. The CDR3 is made up of 16 amino acids. Germline V gene sequence: CDR1 LGHNA, CDR2 YNFKEQ. After removal of 0 bases from V and 6 bases from J, the junction contained 11 bases not matched to a gene. CDR3 sequence: CASSQERPGGSTEQYF. For the CDR3, the DNA is TGTGCCAGCAGCCAAGAAAGGCCAGGGGGATCTACCGAGCAGTACTTC.